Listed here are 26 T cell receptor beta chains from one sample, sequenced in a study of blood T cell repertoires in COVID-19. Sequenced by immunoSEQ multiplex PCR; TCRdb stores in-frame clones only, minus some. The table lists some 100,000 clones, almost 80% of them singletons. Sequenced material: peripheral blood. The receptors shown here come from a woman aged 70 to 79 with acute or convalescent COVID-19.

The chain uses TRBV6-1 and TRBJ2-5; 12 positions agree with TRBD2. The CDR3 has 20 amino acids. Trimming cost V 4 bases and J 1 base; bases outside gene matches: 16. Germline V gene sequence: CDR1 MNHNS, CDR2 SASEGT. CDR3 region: CASSGLAGGRVGNVQETQYF. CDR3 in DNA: TGTGCCAGCAGTGGGCTAGCGGGGGGGAGAGTGGGTAACGTCCAAGAGACCCAGTACTTC.

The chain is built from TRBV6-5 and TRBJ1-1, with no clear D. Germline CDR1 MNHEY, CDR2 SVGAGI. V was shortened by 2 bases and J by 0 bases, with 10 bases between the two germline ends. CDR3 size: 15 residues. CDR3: CASSYGGMMNTEAFF. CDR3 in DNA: TGTGCCAGCAGTTACGGCGGAATGATGAACACTGAAGCTTTCTTT.

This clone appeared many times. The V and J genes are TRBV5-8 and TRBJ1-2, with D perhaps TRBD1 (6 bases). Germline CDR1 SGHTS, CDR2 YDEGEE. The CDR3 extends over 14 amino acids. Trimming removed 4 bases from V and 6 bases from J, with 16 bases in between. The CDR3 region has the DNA TGTGCCAGCAGCCCGGGGCTGGGGGCCGATGGCTACACCTTC. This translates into CASSPGLGADGYTF.

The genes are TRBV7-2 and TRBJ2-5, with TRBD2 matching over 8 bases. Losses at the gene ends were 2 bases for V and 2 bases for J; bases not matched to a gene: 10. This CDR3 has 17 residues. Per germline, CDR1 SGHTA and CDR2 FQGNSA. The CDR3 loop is CASSLRLLASGQETQYF. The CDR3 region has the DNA TGTGCCAGCAGCTTAAGGCTCCTGGCTAGCGGGCAAGAGACCCAGTACTTC.

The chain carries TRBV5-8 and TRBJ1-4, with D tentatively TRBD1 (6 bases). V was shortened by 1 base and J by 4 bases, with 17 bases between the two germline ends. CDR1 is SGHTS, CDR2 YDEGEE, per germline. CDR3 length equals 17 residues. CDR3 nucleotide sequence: TGTGCCAGCAGCTTGCTAGGGCCTGGACAGTTTAATGAAAAACTGTTTTTT. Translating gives CASSLLGPGQFNEKLFF.

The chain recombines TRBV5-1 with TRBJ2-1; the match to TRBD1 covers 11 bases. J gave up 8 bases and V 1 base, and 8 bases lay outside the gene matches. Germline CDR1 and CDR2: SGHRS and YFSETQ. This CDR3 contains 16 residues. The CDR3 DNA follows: TGCGCCAGCAGCTTGATTGGACAGGGGGCTGGGGATGAGCAGTTCTTC. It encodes CASSLIGQGAGDEQFF.

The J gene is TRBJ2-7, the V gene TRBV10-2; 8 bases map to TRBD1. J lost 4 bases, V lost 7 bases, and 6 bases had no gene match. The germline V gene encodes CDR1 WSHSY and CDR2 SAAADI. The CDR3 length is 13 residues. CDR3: CASTSGTGYEQYV. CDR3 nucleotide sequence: TGCGCCAGCACCTCCGGGACAGGTTACGAGCAGTACGTC.

The DNA for the CDR3 is TGCAGCGTTGGTGGCCTAGGCGGGGAAGAGACCCAGTACTTC. Its translation is CSVGGLGGEETQYF. The J gene is TRBJ2-5, the V gene TRBV29-1, with TRBD2 as a possible D gene (6 bases). The CDR3 length is 14 residues. Germline assignment: CDR1 SQVTM and CDR2 ANQGSEA. Trimming removed 4 bases at V and 3 bases at J, with 15 bases between. Combining the CDR3 with reference TRBV29-1 and TRBJ2-5 gives the whole variable domain SAVISQKPSRDICQRGTSLTIQCQVDSQVTMMFWYRQQPGQSLTLIATANQGSEATYESGFVIDKFPISRPNLTFSTLTVSNMSPEDSSIYLCSVGGLGGEETQYFGPGTRLLVL.

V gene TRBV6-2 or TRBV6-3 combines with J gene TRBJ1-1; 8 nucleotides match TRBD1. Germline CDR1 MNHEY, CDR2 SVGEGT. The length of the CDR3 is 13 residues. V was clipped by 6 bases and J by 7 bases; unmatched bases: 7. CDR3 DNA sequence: TGTGCCAGCAGCCACAGGGGACAGGATGAAGCTTTCTTT. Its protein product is CASSHRGQDEAFF.

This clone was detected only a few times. CDR3 amino acids: CASSQDLVSYGYTF. The CDR3 DNA follows: TGTGCCAGCAGCCAAGATCTTGTCAGCTATGGCTACACCTTC. The V gene is TRBV3-1 (or the pseudogene TRBV3-2), the J gene TRBJ1-2; D call uncertain. Per the germline V gene, CDR1 is LGHDT and CDR2 is YNNKEL (reference sequence). V was pared by 0 bases and J by 4 bases, with 9 bases between. This CDR3 has 14 amino acids.

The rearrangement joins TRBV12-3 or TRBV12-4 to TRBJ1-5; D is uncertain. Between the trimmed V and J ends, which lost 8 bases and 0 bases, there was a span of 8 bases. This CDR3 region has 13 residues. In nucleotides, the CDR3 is TGTGCCAGCGGACGGGGTAGCAATCAGCCCCAGCATTTT. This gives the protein CASGRGSNQPQHF.

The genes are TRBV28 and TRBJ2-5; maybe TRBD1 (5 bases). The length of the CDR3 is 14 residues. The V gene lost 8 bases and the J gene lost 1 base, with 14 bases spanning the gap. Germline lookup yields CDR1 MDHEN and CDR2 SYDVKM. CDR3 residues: CASQPMGLQETQYF. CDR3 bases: TGTGCCAGCCAGCCGATGGGGCTCCAAGAGACCCAGTACTTC.

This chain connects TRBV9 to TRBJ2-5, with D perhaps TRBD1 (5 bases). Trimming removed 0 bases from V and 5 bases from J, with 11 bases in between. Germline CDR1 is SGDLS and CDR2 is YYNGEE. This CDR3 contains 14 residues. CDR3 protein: CASSVGGPTETQYF. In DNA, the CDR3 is TGTGCCAGCAGCGTAGGGGGCCCAACGGAGACCCAGTACTTC.

The CDR3 DNA reads TGTGCCAGCACCTTCTCGATGGGGCAGGTCATGAACACTGAAGCTTTCTTT. It encodes CASTFSMGQVMNTEAFF. The chain couples TRBV7-9 to TRBJ1-1; D is perhaps TRBD1 (5 bases). The ends were cut back, 7 bases at V and 0 bases at J, with 21 bases in the middle. CDR1 SEHNR and CDR2 FQNEAQ come from the germline V gene (reference sequence). The CDR3 runs 17 residues.

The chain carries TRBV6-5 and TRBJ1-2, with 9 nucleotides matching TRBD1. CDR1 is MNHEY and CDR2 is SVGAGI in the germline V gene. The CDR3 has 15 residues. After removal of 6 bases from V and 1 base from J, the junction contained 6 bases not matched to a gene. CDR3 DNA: TGTGCCAGCAGAGGGGCGGACAGGGGTAACTATGGCTACACCTTC. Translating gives CASRGADRGNYGYTF.

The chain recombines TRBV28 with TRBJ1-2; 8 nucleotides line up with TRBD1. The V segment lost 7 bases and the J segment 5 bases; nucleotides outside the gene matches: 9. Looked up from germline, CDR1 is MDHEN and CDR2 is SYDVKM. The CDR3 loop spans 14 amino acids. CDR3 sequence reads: CASKSPGQEYGYTF. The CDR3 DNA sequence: TGTGCCAGCAAGTCGCCGGGACAGGAGTATGGCTACACCTTC.

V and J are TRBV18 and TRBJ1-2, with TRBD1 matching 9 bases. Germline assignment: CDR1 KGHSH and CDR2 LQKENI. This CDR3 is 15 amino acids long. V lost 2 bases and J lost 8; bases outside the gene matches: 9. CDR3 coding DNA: TGTGCCAGCTCACCAGGGCGGGACAGGGTCGGCGGCTACACCTTC. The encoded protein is CASSPGRDRVGGYTF.

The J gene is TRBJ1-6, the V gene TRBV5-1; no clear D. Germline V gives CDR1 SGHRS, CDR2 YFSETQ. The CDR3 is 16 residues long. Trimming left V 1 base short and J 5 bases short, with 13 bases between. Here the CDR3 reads CASSLWAHGDNSPLHF. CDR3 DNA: TGCGCCAGCAGCTTGTGGGCCCACGGGGATAATTCACCCCTCCACTTT.

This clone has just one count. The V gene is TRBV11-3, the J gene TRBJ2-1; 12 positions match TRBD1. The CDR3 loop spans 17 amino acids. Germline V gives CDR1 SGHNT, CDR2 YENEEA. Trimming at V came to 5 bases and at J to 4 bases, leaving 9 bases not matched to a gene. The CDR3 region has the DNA TGTGCCAGCAGCACAGCGGGACAGGGGGCGGGTTACAATGAGCAGTTCTTC. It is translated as CASSTAGQGAGYNEQFF.

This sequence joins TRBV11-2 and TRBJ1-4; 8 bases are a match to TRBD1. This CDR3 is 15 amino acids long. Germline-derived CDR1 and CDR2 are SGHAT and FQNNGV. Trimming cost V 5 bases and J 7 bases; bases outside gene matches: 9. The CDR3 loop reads CASSAYRGRGEKLFF. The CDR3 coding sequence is TGTGCCAGCAGCGCATACAGGGGGAGAGGTGAAAAACTGTTTTTT.

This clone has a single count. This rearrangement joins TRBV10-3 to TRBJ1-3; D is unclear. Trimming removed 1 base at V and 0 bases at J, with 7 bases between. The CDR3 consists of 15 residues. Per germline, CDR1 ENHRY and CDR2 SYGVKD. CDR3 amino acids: CAISELRVSGNTIYF. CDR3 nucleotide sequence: TGTGCCATCAGTGAGTTGAGGGTCTCTGGAAACACCATATATTTT.

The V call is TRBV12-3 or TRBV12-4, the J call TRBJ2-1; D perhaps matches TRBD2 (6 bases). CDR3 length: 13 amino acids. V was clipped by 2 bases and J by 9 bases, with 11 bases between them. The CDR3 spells CASSLSSGGEQFF. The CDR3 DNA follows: TGTGCCAGCAGTTTAAGTAGCGGTGGTGAGCAGTTCTTC.

CDR3 protein: CATSSPKDSSYEQYV. The CDR3 DNA reads TGTGCCACCAGCTCCCCGAAGGACAGTTCCTACGAGCAGTACGTC. The V and J genes are TRBV15 and TRBJ2-7; possibly TRBD1 for D (6 bases). This CDR3 region has 15 residues. CDR1 and CDR2 from the germline V gene are LNHNV and YYDKDF (reference sequence). Trimming stripped 5 bases from V and 1 base from J, with 15 bases between.

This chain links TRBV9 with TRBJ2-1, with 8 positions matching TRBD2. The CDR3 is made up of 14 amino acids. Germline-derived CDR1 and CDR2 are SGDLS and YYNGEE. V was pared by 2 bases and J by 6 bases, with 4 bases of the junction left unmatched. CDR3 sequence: CASSVGTSVNEQFF. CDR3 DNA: TGTGCCAGCAGCGTTGGGACTAGTGTCAATGAGCAGTTCTTC.

CDR3 in amino acids: CASSSGQDTGELFF. The CDR3 coding sequence is TGTGCCAGCAGCTCGGGACAGGATACCGGGGAGCTGTTTTTT. The V and J genes are TRBV7-2 and TRBJ2-2, with 8 bases aligning to TRBD1. CDR1 is SGHTA and CDR2 is FQGNSA in the germline V gene. The J segment lost 5 bases and the V segment lost 4 bases, leaving 3 bases of the junction unmatched. The CDR3 covers 14 residues. The full variable domain, its missing parts supplied by reference TRBV7-2 and TRBJ2-2, is GAGVSQSPSNKVTEKGKDVELRCDPISGHTALYWYRQSLGQGLEFLIYFQGNSAPDKSGLPSDRFSAERTGGSVSTLTIQRTQQEDSAVYLCASSSGQDTGELFFGEGSRLTVL.

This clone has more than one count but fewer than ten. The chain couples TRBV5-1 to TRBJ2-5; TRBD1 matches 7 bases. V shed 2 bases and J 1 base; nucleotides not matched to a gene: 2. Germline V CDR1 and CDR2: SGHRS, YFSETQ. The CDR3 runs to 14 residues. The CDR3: CASSFGDSQETQYF. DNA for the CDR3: TGCGCCAGCAGCTTTGGGGACAGCCAAGAGACCCAGTACTTC.